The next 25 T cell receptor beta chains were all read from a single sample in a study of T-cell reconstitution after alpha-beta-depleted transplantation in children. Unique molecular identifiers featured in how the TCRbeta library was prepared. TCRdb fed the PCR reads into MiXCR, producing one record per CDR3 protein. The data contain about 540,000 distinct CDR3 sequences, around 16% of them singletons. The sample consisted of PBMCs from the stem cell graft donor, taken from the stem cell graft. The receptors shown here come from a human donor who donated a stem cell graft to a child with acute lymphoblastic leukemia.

CDR3: CASSLRAPTDISYEQYF. The CDR3 coding sequence is TGTGCCAGCAGTTTAAGAGCCCCGACAGATATTTCCTACGAGCAGTACTTC. The chain has TRBV12-3 or TRBV12-4 and TRBJ2-7, with D perhaps TRBD1 (5 bases). This CDR3 comprises 17 residues. V was clipped by 2 bases and J by 1 base, with 18 bases between them.

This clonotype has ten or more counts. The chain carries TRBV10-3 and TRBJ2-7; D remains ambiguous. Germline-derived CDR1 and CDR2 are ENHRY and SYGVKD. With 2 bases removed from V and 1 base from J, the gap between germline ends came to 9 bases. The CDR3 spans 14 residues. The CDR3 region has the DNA TGTGCCATCAGTGAGGAGGAGTCATCCTACGAGCAGTACTTC. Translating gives CAISEEESSYEQYF.

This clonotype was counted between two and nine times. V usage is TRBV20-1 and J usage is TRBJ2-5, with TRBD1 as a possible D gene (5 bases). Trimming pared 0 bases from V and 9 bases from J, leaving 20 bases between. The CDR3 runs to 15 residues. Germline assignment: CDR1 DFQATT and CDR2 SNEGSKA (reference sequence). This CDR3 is CSARDELGRRSAQYF. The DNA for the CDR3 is TGCAGTGCTAGAGATGAGTTGGGGCGCCGGAGTGCCCAGTACTTC.

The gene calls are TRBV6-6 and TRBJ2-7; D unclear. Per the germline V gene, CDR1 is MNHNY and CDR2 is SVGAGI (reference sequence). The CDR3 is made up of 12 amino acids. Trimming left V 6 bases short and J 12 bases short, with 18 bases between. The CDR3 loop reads CASSQNNYQRYF. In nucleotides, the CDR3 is TGTGCCAGCAGCCAAAACAACTACCAGAGGTACTTC.

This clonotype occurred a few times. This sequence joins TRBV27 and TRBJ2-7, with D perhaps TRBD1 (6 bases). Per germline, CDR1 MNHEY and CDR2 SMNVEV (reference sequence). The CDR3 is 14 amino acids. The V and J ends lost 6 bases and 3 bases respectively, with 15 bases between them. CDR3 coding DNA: TGTGCCAGCAGATCGTTGACAGGTATCTACGAGCAGTACTTC. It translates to CASRSLTGIYEQYF.

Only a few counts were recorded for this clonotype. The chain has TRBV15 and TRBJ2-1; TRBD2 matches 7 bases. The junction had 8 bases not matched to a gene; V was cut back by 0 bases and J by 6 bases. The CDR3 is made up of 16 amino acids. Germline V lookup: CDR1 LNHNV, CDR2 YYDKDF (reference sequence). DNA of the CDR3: TGTGCCACCAGCAGAGATAGCAAGGGGAGGGGCAATGAGCAGTTCTTC. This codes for CATSRDSKGRGNEQFF.

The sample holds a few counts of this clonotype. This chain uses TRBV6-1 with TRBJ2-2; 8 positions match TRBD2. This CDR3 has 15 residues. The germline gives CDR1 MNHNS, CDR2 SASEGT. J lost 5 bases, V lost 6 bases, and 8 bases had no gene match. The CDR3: CASRTGLGVTGELFF. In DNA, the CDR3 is TGTGCCAGCAGGACGGGACTAGGGGTTACCGGGGAGCTGTTTTTT.

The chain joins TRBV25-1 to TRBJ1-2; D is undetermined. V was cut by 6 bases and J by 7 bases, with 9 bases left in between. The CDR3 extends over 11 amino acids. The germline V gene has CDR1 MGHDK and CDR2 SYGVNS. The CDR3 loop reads CASRDYGGYTF. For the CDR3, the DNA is TGTGCCAGCAGAGACTATGGTGGCTACACCTTC.

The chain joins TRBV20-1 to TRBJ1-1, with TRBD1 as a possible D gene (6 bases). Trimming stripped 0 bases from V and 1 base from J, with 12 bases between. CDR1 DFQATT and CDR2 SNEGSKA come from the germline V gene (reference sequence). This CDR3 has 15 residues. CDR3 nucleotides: TGCAGTGCTAGAGAACCACAGGGATGGAACACTGAAGCTTTCTTT. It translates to CSAREPQGWNTEAFF.

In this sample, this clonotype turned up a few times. The CDR3 DNA reads TGTGCCAGCAGTTACCCCCAATGGGACAGAGGTCAGCCCCAGCATTTT. Translating gives CASSYPQWDRGQPQHF. The chain carries TRBV6-5 and TRBJ1-5; 7 bases fit TRBD1. The CDR3 totals 16 residues. V lost 2 bases, J lost 6 bases, and 10 bases stayed unmatched. Germline CDR1 MNHEY, CDR2 SVGAGI.

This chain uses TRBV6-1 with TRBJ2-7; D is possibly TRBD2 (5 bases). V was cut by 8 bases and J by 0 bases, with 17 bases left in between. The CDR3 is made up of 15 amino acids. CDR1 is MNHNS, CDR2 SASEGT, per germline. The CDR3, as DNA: TGTGCCAGCTTTGAACGGCTAGCAGGCTCCTACGAGCAGTACTTC. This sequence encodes CASFERLAGSYEQYF.

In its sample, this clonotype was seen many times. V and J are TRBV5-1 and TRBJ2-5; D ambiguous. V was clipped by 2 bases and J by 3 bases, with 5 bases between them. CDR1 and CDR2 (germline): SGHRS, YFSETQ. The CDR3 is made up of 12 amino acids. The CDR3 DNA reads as TGCGCCAGCAGCTTACCGGAAGAGACCCAGTACTTC. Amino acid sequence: CASSLPEETQYF.

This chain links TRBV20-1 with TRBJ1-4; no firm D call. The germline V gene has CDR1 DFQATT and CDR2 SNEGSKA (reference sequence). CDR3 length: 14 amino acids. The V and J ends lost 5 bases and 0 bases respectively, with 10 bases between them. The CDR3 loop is CSAGTTATNEKLFF. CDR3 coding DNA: TGCAGTGCTGGTACAACGGCAACTAATGAAAAACTGTTTTTT.

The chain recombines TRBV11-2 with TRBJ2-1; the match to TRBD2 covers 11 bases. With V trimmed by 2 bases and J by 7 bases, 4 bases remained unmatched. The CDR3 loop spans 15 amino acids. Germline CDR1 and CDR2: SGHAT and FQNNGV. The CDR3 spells CASSLLSGRVNEQFF. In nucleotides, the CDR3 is TGTGCCAGCAGCTTACTTAGCGGGAGGGTGAATGAGCAGTTCTTC.

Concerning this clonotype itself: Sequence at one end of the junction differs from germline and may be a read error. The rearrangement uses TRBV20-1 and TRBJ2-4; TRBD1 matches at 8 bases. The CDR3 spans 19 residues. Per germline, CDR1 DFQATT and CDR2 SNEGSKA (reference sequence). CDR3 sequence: CSARAYQGAEVAGKNSQYF. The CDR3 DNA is TGCAGTGCTAGAGCATATCAGGGGGCCGAAGTAGCAGGCAAAAACAGTCAGTACTTC.

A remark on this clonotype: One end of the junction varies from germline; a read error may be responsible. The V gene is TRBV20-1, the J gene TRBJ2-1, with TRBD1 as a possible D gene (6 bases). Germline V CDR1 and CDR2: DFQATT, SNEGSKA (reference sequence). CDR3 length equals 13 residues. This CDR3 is CSPSHRVSYEQFF. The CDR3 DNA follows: TGCAGTCCTAGCCACAGGGTCAGCTATGAGCAGTTCTTC.

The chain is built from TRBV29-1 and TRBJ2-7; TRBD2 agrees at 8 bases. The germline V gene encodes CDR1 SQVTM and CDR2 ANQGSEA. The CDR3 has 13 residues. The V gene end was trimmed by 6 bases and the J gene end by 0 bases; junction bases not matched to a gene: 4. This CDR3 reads CSVRAGDSYEQYF. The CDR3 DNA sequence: TGCAGCGTACGAGCGGGAGACTCCTACGAGCAGTACTTC.

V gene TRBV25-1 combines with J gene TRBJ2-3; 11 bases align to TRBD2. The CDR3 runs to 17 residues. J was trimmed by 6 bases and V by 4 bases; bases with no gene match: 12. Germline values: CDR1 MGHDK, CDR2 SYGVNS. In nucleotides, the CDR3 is TGTGCCAGCAGTGGCACCTCACTAGCGGGGGAAGTGGATACGCAGTATTTT. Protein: CASSGTSLAGEVDTQYF.

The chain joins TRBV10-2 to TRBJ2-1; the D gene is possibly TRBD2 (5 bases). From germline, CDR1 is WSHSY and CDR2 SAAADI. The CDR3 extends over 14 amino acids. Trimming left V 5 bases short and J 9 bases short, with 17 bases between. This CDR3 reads CASSPKSSSGEQFF. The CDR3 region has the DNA TGCGCCAGCAGTCCGAAGTCTAGCTCAGGTGAGCAGTTCTTC.

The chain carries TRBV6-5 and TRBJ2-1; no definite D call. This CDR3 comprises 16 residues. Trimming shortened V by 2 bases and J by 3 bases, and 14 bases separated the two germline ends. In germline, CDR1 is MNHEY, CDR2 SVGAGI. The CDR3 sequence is CASSYRPHSSYNEQFF. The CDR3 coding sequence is TGTGCCAGCAGTTACCGCCCCCATAGCAGCTACAATGAGCAGTTCTTC.

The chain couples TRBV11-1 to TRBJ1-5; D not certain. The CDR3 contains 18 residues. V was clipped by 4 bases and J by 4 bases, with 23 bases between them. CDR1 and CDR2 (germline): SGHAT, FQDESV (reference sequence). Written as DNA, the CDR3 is TGTGCCAGCAGCTCGGAATCTTTGGACGGTTTTGGAAATCAGCCCCAGCATTTT. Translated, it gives CASSSESLDGFGNQPQHF.

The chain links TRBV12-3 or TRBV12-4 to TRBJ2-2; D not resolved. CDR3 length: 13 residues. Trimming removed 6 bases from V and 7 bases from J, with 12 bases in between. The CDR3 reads CASSPFTGGELFF. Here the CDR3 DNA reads TGTGCCAGCAGCCCTTTTACCGGCGGGGAGCTGTTTTTT.

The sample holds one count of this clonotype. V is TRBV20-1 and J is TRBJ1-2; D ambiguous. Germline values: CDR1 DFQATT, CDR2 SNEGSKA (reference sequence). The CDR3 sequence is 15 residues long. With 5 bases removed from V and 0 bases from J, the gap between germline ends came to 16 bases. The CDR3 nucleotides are TGCAGTGCTGCGAAAAACATAGGAGCTAACTATGGCTACACCTTC. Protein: CSAAKNIGANYGYTF.

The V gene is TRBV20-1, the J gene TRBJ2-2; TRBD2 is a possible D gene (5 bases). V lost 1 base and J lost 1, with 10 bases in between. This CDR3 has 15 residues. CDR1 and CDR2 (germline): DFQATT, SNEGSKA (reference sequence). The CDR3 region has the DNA TGCAGTGCTAGAGGAGGGAGAAAGAACACCGGGGAGCTGTTTTTT. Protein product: CSARGGRKNTGELFF.

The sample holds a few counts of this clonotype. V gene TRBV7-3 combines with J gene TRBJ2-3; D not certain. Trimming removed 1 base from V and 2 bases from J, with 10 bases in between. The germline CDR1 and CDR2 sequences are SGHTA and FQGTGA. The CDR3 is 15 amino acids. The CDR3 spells CASSLSSTNTDTQYF. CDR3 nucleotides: TGTGCCAGCAGCTTAAGTTCTACTAACACAGATACGCAGTATTTT.